This T cell receptor (beta chain) was recovered during a study of shared clonotypes between healthy human individuals. Study-wide results and limits: Exclusively blood specimens were collected; tissue repertoires likely differ.

With regard to this clone: Antigen unknown.

V lost 3 bases and J lost 0, with 6 bases in between. Germline values: CDR1 SGDLS, CDR2 YYNGEE. The CDR3 is 13 amino acids. Some clones are missing from TCRdb's copy, which holds only in-frame ones; the method was immunoSEQ multiplex PCR. The sample records about 1 million clones, approximately 70% being singletons. Input material: memory CD4+ T cells sorted from blood. Subset defined: CD45RA-negative fraction. The chain is built from TRBV9 and TRBJ1-1; no firm D call. The receptor comes from a man in his late teens or twenties in good health. The chain's CDR3 is CASSGNLNTEAFF. The CDR3 nucleotides read TGTGCCAGCAGCGGAAATTTGAACACTGAAGCTTTCTTT.